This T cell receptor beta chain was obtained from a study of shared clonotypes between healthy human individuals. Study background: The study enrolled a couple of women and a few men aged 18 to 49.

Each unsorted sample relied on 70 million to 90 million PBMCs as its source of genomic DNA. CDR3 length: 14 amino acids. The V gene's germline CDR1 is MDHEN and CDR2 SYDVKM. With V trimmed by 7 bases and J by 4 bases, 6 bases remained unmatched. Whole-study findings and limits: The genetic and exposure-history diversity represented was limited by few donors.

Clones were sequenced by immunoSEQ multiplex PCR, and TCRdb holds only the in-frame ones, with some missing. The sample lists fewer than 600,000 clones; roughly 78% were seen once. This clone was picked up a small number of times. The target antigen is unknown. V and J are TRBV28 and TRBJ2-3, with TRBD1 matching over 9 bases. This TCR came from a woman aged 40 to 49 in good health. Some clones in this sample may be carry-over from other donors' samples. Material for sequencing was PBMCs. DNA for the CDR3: TGTGCCAGCATAGGGACAGGGCGCGCAGATACGCAGTATTTT. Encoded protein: CASIGTGRADTQYF.